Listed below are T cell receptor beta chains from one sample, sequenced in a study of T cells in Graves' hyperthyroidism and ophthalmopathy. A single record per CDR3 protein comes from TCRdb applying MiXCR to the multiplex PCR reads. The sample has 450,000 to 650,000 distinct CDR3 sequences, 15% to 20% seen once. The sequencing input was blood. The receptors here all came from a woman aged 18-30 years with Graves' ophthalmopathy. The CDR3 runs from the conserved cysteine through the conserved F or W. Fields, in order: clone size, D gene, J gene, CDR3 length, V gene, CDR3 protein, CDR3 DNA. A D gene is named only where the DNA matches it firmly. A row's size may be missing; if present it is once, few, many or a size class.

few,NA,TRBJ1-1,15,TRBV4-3,CASSQDGAPNTEAFF,TGCGCCAGCAGCCAAGATGGGGCTCCAAACACTGAAGCTTTCTTT
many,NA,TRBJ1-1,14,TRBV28,CASSLWAVNTEAFF,TGTGCCAGCAGTTTATGGGCGGTTAACACTGAAGCTTTCTTT
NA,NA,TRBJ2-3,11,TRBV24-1,CATSVGDTQYF,TGTGCCACCAGTGTAGGAGATACGCAGTATTTT
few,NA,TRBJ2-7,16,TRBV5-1,CASSLGEGLLTYEQYF,TGCGCCAGCAGCCTAGGAGAAGGACTCCTGACCTACGAGCAGTACTTC
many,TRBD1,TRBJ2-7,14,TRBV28,CASSPYRGMYEQYF,TGTGCCAGCAGTCCTTACAGGGGGATGTACGAGCAGTACTTC
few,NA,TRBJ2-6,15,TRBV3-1,CASSQGISGANVLTF,TGTGCCAGCAGCCAGGGGATCTCTGGGGCCAACGTCCTGACTTTC
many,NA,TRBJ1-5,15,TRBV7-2,CASSLGGKSNQPQHF,TGTGCCAGCAGCTTAGGAGGGAAGAGCAATCAGCCCCAGCATTTT
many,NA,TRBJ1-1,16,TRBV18,CASSPPTVNMNTEAFF,TGTGCCAGCTCACCACCGACAGTGAACATGAACACTGAAGCTTTCTTT
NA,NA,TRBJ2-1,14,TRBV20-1,CSARDRGPYNEQFF,TGCAGTGCTAGAGATCGGGGGCCCTACAATGAGCAGTTCTTC
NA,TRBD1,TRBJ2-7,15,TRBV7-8,CASSTAGTGPYEQYF,TGTGCCAGCAGCACTGCCGGGACAGGGCCCTACGAGCAGTACTTC
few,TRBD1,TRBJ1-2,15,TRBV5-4,CASSWAGTGGYGYTF,TGTGCCAGCAGCTGGGCTGGGACAGGGGGCTATGGCTACACCTTC